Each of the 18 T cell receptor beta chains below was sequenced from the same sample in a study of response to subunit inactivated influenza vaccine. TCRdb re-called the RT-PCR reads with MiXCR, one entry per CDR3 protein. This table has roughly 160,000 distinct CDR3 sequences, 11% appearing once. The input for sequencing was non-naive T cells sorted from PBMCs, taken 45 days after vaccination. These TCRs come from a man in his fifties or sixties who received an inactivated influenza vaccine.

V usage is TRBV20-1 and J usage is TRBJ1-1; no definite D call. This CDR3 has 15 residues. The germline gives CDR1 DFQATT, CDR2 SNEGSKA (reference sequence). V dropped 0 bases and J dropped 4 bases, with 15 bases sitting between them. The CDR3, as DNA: TGCAGTGCTAGAGAGGGAATGGTTTGGGGCACTGAAGCTTTCTTT. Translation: CSAREGMVWGTEAFF.

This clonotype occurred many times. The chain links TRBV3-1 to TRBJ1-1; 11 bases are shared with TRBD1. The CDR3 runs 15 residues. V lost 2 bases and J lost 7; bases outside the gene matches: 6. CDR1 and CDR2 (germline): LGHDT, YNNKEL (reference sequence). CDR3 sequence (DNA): TGTGCCAGCAGCCAAACCCGGACAGGGGGCTTTGAAGCTTTCTTT. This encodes CASSQTRTGGFEAFF. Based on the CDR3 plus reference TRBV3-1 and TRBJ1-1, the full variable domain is DTAVSQTPKYLVTQMGNDKSIKCEQNLGHDTMYWYKQDSKKFLKIMFSYNNKELIINETVPNRFSPKSPDKAHLNLHINSLELGDSAVYFCASSQTRTGGFEAFFGQGTRLTVV.

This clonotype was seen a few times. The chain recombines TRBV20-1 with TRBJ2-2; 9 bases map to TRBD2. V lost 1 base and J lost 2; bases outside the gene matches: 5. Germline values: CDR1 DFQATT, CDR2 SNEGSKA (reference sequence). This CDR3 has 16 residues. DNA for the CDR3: TGCAGTGCTAGAGTTCTAGCGGGGATAAACACCGGGGAGCTGTTTTTT. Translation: CSARVLAGINTGELFF.

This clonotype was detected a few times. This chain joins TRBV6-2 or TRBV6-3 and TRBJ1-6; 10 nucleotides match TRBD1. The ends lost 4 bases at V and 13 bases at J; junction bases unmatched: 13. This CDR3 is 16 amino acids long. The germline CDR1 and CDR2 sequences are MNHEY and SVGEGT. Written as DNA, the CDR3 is TGTGCCAGCAGTTCGGACAGGGGGTTCGGTAGTTCGCCCCTCCACTTT. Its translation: CASSSDRGFGSSPLHF.

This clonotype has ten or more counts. CDR3 sequence reads: CATSDLTGTGFDEQFF. The DNA of the CDR3 is TGTGCCACCAGTGATTTAACCGGGACAGGGTTCGATGAGCAGTTCTTC. The V call is TRBV24-1, the J call TRBJ2-1; TRBD1 matches at 9 bases. The CDR3 has 16 amino acids. The germline V gene encodes CDR1 KGHDR and CDR2 SFDVKD. The junction had 8 bases not matched to a gene; V was cut back by 1 base and J by 8 bases.

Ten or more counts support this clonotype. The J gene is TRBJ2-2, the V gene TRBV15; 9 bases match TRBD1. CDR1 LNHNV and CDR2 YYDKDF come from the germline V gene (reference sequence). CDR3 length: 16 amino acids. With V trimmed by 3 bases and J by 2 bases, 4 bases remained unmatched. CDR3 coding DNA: TGTGCCACCAGCAGGGGGACAGGGATAAACACCGGGGAGCTGTTTTTT. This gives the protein CATSRGTGINTGELFF.

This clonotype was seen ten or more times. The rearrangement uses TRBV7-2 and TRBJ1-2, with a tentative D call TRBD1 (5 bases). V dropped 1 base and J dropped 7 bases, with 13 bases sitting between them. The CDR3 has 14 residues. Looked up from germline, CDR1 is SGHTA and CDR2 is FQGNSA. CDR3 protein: CASSLGQGMGGYTF. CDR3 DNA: TGTGCCAGCAGCTTAGGCCAGGGTATGGGTGGCTACACCTTC.

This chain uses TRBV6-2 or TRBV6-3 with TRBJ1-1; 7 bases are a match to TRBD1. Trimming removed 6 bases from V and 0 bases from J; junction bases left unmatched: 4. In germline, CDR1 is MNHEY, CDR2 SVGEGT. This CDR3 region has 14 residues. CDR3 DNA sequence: TGTGCCAGCAGACCAGGGACAGTGAACACTGAAGCTTTCTTT. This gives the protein CASRPGTVNTEAFF.

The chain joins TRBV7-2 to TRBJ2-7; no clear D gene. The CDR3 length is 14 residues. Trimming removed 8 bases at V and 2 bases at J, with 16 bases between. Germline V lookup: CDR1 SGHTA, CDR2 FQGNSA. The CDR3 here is CASGQWSGPYEQYF. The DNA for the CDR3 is TGTGCCAGCGGCCAGTGGTCCGGGCCCTACGAGCAGTACTTC.

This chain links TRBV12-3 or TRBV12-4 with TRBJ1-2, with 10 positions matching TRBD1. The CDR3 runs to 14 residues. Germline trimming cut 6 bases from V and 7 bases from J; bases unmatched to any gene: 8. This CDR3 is CASRPLGQGVGYTF. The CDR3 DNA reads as TGTGCCAGCAGACCACTCGGACAGGGGGTTGGCTACACCTTC.

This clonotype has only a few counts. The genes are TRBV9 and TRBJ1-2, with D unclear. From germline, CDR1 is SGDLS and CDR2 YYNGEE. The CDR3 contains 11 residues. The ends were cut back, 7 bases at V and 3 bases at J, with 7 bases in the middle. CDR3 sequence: CASSRDYGYTF. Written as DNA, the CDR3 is TGTGCCAGCTCGCGGGACTATGGCTACACCTTC.

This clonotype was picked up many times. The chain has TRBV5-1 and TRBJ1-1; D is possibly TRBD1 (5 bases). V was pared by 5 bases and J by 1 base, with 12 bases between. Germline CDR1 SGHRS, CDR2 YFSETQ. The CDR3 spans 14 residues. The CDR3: CASRLRGSNTEAFF. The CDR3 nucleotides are TGCGCCAGCAGACTACGGGGCTCGAACACTGAAGCTTTCTTT.

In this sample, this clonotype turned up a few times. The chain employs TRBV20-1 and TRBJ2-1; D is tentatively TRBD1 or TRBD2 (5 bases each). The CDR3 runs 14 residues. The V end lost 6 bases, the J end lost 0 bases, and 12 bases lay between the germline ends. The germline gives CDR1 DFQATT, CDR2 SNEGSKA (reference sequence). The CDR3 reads CSARDRGSYNEQFF. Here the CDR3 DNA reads TGCAGTGCGAGGGACCGCGGCTCCTACAATGAGCAGTTCTTC.

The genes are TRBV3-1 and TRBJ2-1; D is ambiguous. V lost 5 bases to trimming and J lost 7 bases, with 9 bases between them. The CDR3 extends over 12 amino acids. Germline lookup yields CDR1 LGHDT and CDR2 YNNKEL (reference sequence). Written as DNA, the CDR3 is TGTGCCAGCAGCTCGTCTAGTAATGAGCAGTTCTTC. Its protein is CASSSSSNEQFF.

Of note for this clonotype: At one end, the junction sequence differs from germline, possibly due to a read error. In DNA form, the CDR3 reads TGTACCAGCAGTTTATATGAGATATGGGGGACGGGGGCCTACGAGCAGTACTTC. Its protein product is CTSSLYEIWGTGAYEQYF. The rearrangement joins TRBV3-1 to TRBJ2-7; D perhaps matches TRBD2 (6 bases). This CDR3 region has 18 residues. Germline V gene sequence: CDR1 LGHDT, CDR2 YNNKEL (reference sequence).

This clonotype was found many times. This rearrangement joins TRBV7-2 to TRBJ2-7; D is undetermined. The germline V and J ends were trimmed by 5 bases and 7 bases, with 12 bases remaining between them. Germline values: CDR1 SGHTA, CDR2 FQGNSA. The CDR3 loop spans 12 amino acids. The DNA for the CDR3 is TGTGCCAGCAGCGCTGTGTACGGGGAGCAGTACTTC. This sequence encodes CASSAVYGEQYF.

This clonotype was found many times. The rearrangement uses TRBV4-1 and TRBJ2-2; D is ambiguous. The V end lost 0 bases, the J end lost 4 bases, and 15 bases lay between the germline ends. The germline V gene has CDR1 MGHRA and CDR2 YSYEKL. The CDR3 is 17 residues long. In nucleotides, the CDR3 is TGCGCCAGCAGCCAAGACCCGGGTCGAATGCGCACCGGGGAGCTGTTTTTT. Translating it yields CASSQDPGRMRTGELFF.

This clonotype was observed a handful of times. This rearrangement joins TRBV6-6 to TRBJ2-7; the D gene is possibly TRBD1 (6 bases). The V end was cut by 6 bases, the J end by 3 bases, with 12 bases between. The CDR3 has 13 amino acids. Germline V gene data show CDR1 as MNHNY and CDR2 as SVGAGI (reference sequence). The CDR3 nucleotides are TGTGCCAGCAGACCCTCACAGGGCTACGAGCAGTACTTC. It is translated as CASRPSQGYEQYF.